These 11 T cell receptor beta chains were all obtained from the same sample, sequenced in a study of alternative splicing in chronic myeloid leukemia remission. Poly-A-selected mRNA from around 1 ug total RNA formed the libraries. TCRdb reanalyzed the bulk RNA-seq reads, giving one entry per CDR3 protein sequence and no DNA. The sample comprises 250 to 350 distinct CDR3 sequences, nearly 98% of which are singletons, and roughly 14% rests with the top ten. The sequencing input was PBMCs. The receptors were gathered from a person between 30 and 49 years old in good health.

The CDR3 region is CASSLGQGVQETQYF. The chain recombines TRBV12-3 or TRBV12-4 with TRBJ2-5; TCRdb designates TRBD1, a call that cannot be tested without DNA. The CDR3 is made up of 15 amino acids.

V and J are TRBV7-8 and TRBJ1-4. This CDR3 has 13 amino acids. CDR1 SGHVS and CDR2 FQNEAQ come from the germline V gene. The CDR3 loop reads CASSPLTGFQLFF.

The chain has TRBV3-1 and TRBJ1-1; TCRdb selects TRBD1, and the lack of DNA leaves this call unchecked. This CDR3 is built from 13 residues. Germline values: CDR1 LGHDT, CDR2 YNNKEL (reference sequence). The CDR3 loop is CASSQSRGTEAFF.

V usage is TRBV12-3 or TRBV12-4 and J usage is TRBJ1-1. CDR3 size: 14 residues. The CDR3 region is CASSLVLQGTEAFF.

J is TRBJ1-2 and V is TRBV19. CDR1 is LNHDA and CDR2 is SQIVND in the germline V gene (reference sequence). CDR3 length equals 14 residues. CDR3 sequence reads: CASSMTRDSNGYTF.

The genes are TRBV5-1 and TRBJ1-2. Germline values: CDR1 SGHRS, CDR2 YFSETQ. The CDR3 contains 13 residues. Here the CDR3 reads CASSFDRGRGDTF.

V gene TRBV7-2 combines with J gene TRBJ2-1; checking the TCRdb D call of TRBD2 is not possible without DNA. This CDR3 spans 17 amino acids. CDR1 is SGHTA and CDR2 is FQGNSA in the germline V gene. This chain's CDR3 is CASSLPTFSGRGNEQFF.

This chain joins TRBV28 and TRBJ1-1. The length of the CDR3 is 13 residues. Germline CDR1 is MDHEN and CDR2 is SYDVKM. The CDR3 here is CASSRTGSLEAFF.

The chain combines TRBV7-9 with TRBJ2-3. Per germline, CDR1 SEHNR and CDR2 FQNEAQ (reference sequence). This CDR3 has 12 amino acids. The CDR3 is CASSLSADTQYF.

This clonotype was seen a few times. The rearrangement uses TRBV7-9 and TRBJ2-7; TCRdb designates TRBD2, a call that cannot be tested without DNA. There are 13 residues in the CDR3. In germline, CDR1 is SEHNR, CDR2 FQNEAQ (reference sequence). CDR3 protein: CASSPAGGYEQYF.

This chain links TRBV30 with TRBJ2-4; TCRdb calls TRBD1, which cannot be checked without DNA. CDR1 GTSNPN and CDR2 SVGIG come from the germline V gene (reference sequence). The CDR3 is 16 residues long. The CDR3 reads CAWSVLDREAKNIQYF.